The 27 T cell receptor beta chains reported below all come from one sample, sequenced in a study of low-dose radiotherapy and immunotherapy resistance in tumors. TRAV- and TRBV-specific primers primed first-strand cDNA, covering alpha and beta chains. PCR amplification of the TCRs was performed with Phusion for 20 PCR cycles, and it relied on a constant-region primer together with a V-primer adapter. TCRdb redid the calling of the reads with MiXCR, one entry per CDR3 protein. The repertoire holds about 60,000 distinct CDR3 sequences, with almost 25% as singletons. Time point described: before trial treatment. This sample comprised PBMCs, obtained before treatment. The receptors stem from a male donor with prostate cancer.

This clonotype was seen repeatedly, ten times or more. V is TRBV5-8 and J is TRBJ2-1; 15 bases line up with TRBD2. Germline assignment: CDR1 SGHTS and CDR2 YDEGEE. Unmatched junction bases numbered 8, after V lost 4 bases and J lost 0 bases. The CDR3 extends over 19 amino acids. CDR3: CASSALGLAGGTSYNEQFF. Written as DNA, the CDR3 is TGTGCCAGCAGCGCGCTAGGACTAGCGGGAGGGACCTCCTACAATGAGCAGTTCTTC.

This clonotype has at least ten counts. The chain is built from TRBV28 and TRBJ1-1, with D unresolved. Germline CDR1 and CDR2: MDHEN and SYDVKM. V was trimmed by 3 bases and J by 0 bases, leaving 5 bases between them. The CDR3 is 13 amino acids. Here the CDR3 DNA reads TGTGCCAGCAGTTTCCAAGTGAACACTGAAGCTTTCTTT. Its translation is CASSFQVNTEAFF.

Worth noting for this clonotype: A far larger clone is one base from this, pointing to a likely read error. The chain uses TRBV30 and TRBJ2-7, with D possibly TRBD2 on 6 matching bases. Trimming left V 5 bases short and J 7 bases short, with 30 bases between. Germline CDR1 and CDR2: GTSNPN and SVGIG (reference sequence). The CDR3 loop spans 17 amino acids. The CDR3 DNA sequence: TGTGCCTGGTGCAGGGATCGAATAGCGGCCCCCTACAATGAGCAGTACTTC. Residues: CAWCRDRIAAPYNEQYF.

This clonotype was seen repeatedly, ten times or more. The V and J genes are TRBV6-2 or TRBV6-3 and TRBJ1-2, with D maybe TRBD1 (5 bases). This CDR3 region has 14 residues. Germline CDR1 reads MNHEY; CDR2 reads SVGEGT. V lost 0 bases and J 6 bases, leaving 11 bases between the germline ends. Here the CDR3 DNA reads TGTGCCAGCAGTTACTCGGCAGGGTCCCATGGCTACACCTTC. This codes for CASSYSAGSHGYTF.

Note on this clonotype: A far larger clone differs by one base, so this is likely a read error. The chain carries TRBV11-2 and TRBJ2-1; D is unresolved. The CDR3 is made up of 14 amino acids. From germline, CDR1 is SGHAT and CDR2 FQNNGV. Trimming cost V 6 bases and J 10 bases, with 19 bases left between them. The CDR3: CASSPAGFGGEQFF. For the CDR3, the DNA is TGTGCCAGCAGTCCGGCTGGGTTTGGTGGCGAGCAGTTCTTC.

This clonotype was observed at least ten times. The chain joins TRBV5-5 to TRBJ2-2; D is possibly TRBD2 (5 bases). V lost 1 base, J lost 6 bases, and 13 bases lay in between. CDR1 and CDR2 from the germline V gene are SGHKS and YYEKEE (reference sequence). This CDR3 spans 15 amino acids. CDR3 coding DNA: TGTGCCAGCAGCTTGATCCCTAGCTCTCCCGGGGAGCTGTTTTTT. It is translated as CASSLIPSSPGELFF.

A few counts support this clonotype. A single base is all that separates this from a far larger clone, so a read error is likely. The CDR3 loop reads CASSALAETYNEQYF. The CDR3, as DNA: TGTGCCAGCAGCGCACTAGCGGAAACCTACAATGAGCAGTACTTC. The chain joins TRBV6-4 to TRBJ2-7; 8 nucleotides match TRBD2. V dropped 6 bases and J dropped 7; count of bases not matched to a gene: 14. This CDR3 is 15 amino acids long. Looked up from germline, CDR1 is MRHNA and CDR2 is SNTAGT.

The J gene is TRBJ1-1, the V gene TRBV27; 7 bases align to TRBD1. The CDR3 loop spans 14 amino acids. From germline, CDR1 is MNHEY and CDR2 SMNVEV (reference sequence). V lost 5 bases, J lost 5 bases, and 8 bases stayed unmatched. CDR3 region: CASSPGGSWTEAFF. CDR3 nucleotide sequence: TGTGCCAGCAGTCCAGGGGGGAGTTGGACTGAAGCTTTCTTT.

This clonotype was seen many times. V usage is TRBV2 and J usage is TRBJ1-3; TRBD1 agrees at 9 bases. V lost 8 bases to trimming and J lost 8 bases; unmatched junction nucleotides: 16. The CDR3 contains 16 residues. The germline CDR1 and CDR2 sequences are SNHLY and FYNNEI. In DNA form, the CDR3 reads TGTGCCAGCCTATCCGGGACAGGGCAGTTCTGGGACACCATATATTTT. The encoded protein is CASLSGTGQFWDTIYF.

This clonotype was seen ten or more times. The chain carries TRBV5-1 and TRBJ2-2; D unclear. V was cut by 0 bases and J by 3 bases, with 9 bases left in between. The germline V gene has CDR1 SGHRS and CDR2 YFSETQ. The CDR3 spans 15 residues. The CDR3 sequence: CASSLELPDTGELFF. The CDR3 nucleotides read TGCGCCAGCAGCTTGGAACTACCCGACACCGGGGAGCTGTTTTTT.

This clonotype has more than one count but fewer than ten. The chain links TRBV5-1 to TRBJ2-1; 8 bases agree with TRBD2. V was pared by 5 bases and J by 6 bases, with 7 bases of the junction left unmatched. Germline CDR1 reads SGHRS; CDR2 reads YFSETQ. The CDR3 totals 14 residues. CDR3 sequence reads: CASRSTSGPNEQFF. The CDR3 DNA is TGCGCCAGCAGATCCACTAGCGGACCCAATGAGCAGTTCTTC.

The J gene is TRBJ2-5, the V gene TRBV28, with 7 bases aligning to TRBD2. Germline lookup yields CDR1 MDHEN and CDR2 SYDVKM. The trim removed 5 bases at V and 2 bases at J, leaving 8 bases unmatched. The CDR3 totals 15 residues. CDR3 in amino acids: CASSPGTTQQETQYF. For the CDR3, the DNA is TGTGCCAGCAGTCCCGGGACTACCCAACAAGAGACCCAGTACTTC. The full variable domain, completed using reference TRBV28 and TRBJ2-5, is DVKVTQSSRYLVKRTGEKVFLECVQDMDHENMFWYRQDPGLGLRLIYFSYDVKMKEKGDIPEGYSVSREKKERFSLILESASTNQTSMYLCASSPGTTQQETQYFGPGTRLLVL.

This clonotype was seen ten or more times. V usage is TRBV5-1 and J usage is TRBJ2-1; D remains ambiguous. This CDR3 spans 14 amino acids. Germline CDR1 SGHRS, CDR2 YFSETQ. Trimming shortened V by 7 bases and J by 0 bases, and 11 bases separated the two germline ends. The CDR3 here is CASRPVPSYNEQFF. CDR3 sequence (DNA): TGCGCCAGCCGCCCGGTACCCTCCTACAATGAGCAGTTCTTC.

This clonotype appeared many times. The rearrangement links TRBV5-6 to TRBJ2-1, with 9 bases aligning to TRBD2. The CDR3 runs to 18 residues. J lost 6 bases, V lost 4 bases, and 17 bases had no gene match. CDR1 and CDR2 from the germline V gene are SGHDT and YYEEEE. The CDR3 DNA sequence: TGTGCCAGCAGCCCTAGAGGGCGCGGGAGGGGAACCGGCAATGAGCAGTTCTTC. It yields the protein CASSPRGRGRGTGNEQFF.

This clonotype was counted between two and nine times. The CDR3: CASSLVTGANSPLHF. The CDR3 DNA follows: TGTGCCAGCAGCTTGGTTACAGGGGCAAATTCACCCCTCCACTTT. The chain links TRBV5-6 to TRBJ1-6, with 7 bases lining up with TRBD1. Unmatched junction bases numbered 4, after V lost 0 bases and J lost 7 bases. Germline CDR1 SGHDT, CDR2 YYEEEE. This CDR3 has 15 amino acids.

As to this clonotype: With a far larger clone one base away, a read error is the likely cause. The chain uses TRBV28 and TRBJ2-3; the match to TRBD1 covers 8 bases. Germline V gene sequence: CDR1 MDHEN, CDR2 SYDVKM. V gave up 5 bases and J gave up 13 bases; unmatched junction bases: 11. The length of the CDR3 is 13 residues. The CDR3 nucleotides read TGTGCCAGCAGTAGGGAGCCTGGACAGGGAGAGTATTTT. This gives the protein CASSREPGQGEYF.

Only one count was recorded for this clonotype. The rearrangement links TRBV7-9 to TRBJ1-2; a weak D match, TRBD1 (5 bases). The CDR3 totals 17 residues. Germline CDR1 is SEHNR and CDR2 is FQNEAQ (reference sequence). Trimming removed 0 bases at V and 3 bases at J, with 17 bases between. CDR3 in DNA: TGTGCCAGCAGCTTAGCCTTCTTGTTAGGGGTTGACTATGGCTACACCTTC. Protein product: CASSLAFLLGVDYGYTF.

In this sample, this clonotype turned up many times. The V gene is TRBV14, the J gene TRBJ1-2; the D gene is possibly TRBD1 (5 bases). Germline CDR1 SGHDN, CDR2 FVKESK. This CDR3 is 14 amino acids long. The V end lost 0 bases, the J end lost 8 bases, and 13 bases lay between the germline ends. CDR3 in amino acids: CASSQDGGEGGYTF. The CDR3 DNA sequence: TGTGCCAGCAGCCAAGATGGGGGGGAAGGGGGCTACACCTTC.

This clonotype was counted ten times or more. The chain is built from TRBV7-8 and TRBJ1-3; 7 bases agree with TRBD1. Germline assignment: CDR1 SGHVS and CDR2 FQNEAQ. CDR3 length: 19 residues. The junction had 13 bases not matched to a gene; V was cut back by 2 bases and J by 0 bases. This CDR3 is CASSLMMVDRSSSGNTIYF. CDR3 nucleotide sequence: TGTGCCAGCAGCTTAATGATGGTGGACAGGTCAAGCTCTGGAAACACCATATATTTT. The whole variable domain, filled in from reference TRBV7-8 and TRBJ1-3, reads GAGVSQSPRYKVAKRGQDVALRCDPISGHVSLFWYQQALGQGPEFLTYFQNEAQLDKSGLPSDRFFAERPEGSVSTLKIQRTQQEDSAVYLCASSLMMVDRSSSGNTIYFGEGSWLTVV.

In this sample, this clonotype turned up once. The chain is built from TRBV14 and TRBJ2-2; D is undetermined. V was trimmed by 4 bases and J by 0 bases, leaving 12 bases between them. CDR1 is SGHDN and CDR2 is FVKESK in the germline V gene. CDR3 length: 16 amino acids. In DNA, the CDR3 is TGTGCCAGCAGCCTAATCCGGACGACGAACACCGGGGAGCTGTTTTTT. This codes for CASSLIRTTNTGELFF.

Regarding this clonotype: Being one base from a much bigger clone, this may be a read error. This chain uses TRBV2 with TRBJ2-1, with D perhaps being TRBD1 or TRBD2 (6 bases each). The CDR3 is 15 residues long. V lost 6 bases and J 6 bases, leaving 18 bases between the germline ends. Germline V CDR1 and CDR2: SNHLY, FYNNEI. In nucleotides, the CDR3 is TGTGCCAGCAGACCTAGCTGGGGGGCCCGCAATGAGCAGTTCTTC. Its protein product is CASRPSWGARNEQFF.

At least ten counts were recorded for this clonotype. The chain employs TRBV4-2 and TRBJ2-3; the match to TRBD2 covers 9 bases. Trimming took 0 bases from V and 6 from J; bases not matched to a gene: 7. Germline CDR1 is LGHNA and CDR2 is YNFKEQ. The CDR3 is 16 residues long. The CDR3 sequence is CASSQEAGGLTDTQYF. DNA for the CDR3: TGTGCCAGCAGCCAAGAGGCGGGGGGGCTGACGGATACGCAGTATTTT.

In this sample, this clonotype turned up a few times. The chain links TRBV15 to TRBJ2-5; 7 nucleotides align to TRBD2. Germline V gene data show CDR1 as LNHNV and CDR2 as YYDKDF (reference sequence). Trimming took 0 bases from V and 5 from J; bases not matched to a gene: 6. This CDR3 contains 15 residues. CDR3 nucleotides: TGTGCCACCAGCAGAGATCCCAGCGGGACGGAGACCCAGTACTTC. Protein sequence: CATSRDPSGTETQYF.

About this clonotype itself: A read error is the likely source, as a far larger clone sits one nucleotide away. The rearrangement uses TRBV6-4 and TRBJ2-1; the D gene is possibly TRBD1 (6 bases). The CDR3 runs to 17 residues. In germline, CDR1 is MRHNA, CDR2 SNTAGT. V was pared by 5 bases and J by 10 bases, with 27 bases between. The chain's CDR3 is CASSYVSTGLQEYEQFF. CDR3 nucleotides: TGTGCCAGCAGTTACGTTTCGACAGGCCTCCAGGAGTACGAGCAGTTCTTC.

J is TRBJ2-7 and V is TRBV5-1, with 7 bases matching TRBD2. From germline, CDR1 is SGHRS and CDR2 YFSETQ. The CDR3 totals 14 residues. The V and J ends lost 2 bases and 3 bases, in that order; junction bases with no gene match: 5. The CDR3 DNA sequence: TGCGCCAGCAGCTTCTCGGGGGGAAACTACGAGCAGTACTTC. It encodes CASSFSGGNYEQYF. Full variable domain (remainder filled in from reference TRBV5-1 and TRBJ2-7): KAGVTQTPRYLIKTRGQQVTLSCSPISGHRSVSWYQQTPGQGLQFLFEYFSETQRNKGNFPGRFSGRQFSNSRSEMNVSTLELGDSALYLCASSFSGGNYEQYFGPGTRLTVT.

This clonotype was counted many times. The V gene is TRBV19, the J gene TRBJ1-4; no reliable D call. The CDR3 is made up of 16 amino acids. The V gene lost 6 bases and the J gene lost 5 bases, with 19 bases spanning the gap. Germline CDR1 LNHDA, CDR2 SQIVND (reference sequence). CDR3 DNA sequence: TGTGCCAGTAGGGGCCGCGGGCGGGAGTCCAATGAAAAACTGTTTTTT. Its translation is CASRGRGRESNEKLFF. Full variable domain (remainder filled in from reference TRBV19 and TRBJ1-4): DGGITQSPKYLFRKEGQNVTLSCEQNLNHDAMYWYRQDPGQGLRLIYYSQIVNDFQKGDIAEGYSVSREKKESFPLTVTSAQKNPTAFYLCASRGRGRESNEKLFFGSGTQLSVL.

The chain employs TRBV10-3 and TRBJ2-6; D is possibly TRBD1 (6 bases). Germline CDR1 and CDR2: ENHRY and SYGVKD. The CDR3 runs 16 residues. Trimming cost V 2 bases and J 3 bases, with 11 bases left between them. The DNA of the CDR3 is TGTGCCATCAGTGAGGCAGGGGTAGGTGGGGCCAACGTCCTGACTTTC. Residues: CAISEAGVGGANVLTF.